This TCR beta chain derives from a study of beta chain features in type 1 diabetes. Across the whole study: Nearly 110,000,000 sorted cells were examined across all samples.

In germline, CDR1 is SGHTA, CDR2 FQGNSA. This CDR3 spans 13 amino acids. Trimming removed 5 bases from V and 0 bases from J, with 8 bases in between. What was sequenced were expressed TCRB transcripts, since all of the isolated RNA had been reverse transcribed. Assay used: immunoSEQ multiplex PCR; TCRdb lists only in-frame clones, some missing. In the table there are around 310,000 clones, approximately 11% of which are singletons. With regard to this clone: The antigen is unknown.

General study findings and limits: Relative to healthy donors, patients appeared to have naive, central memory and Treg TCRB repertoires that were more similar.

Without exception, sorted populations had purity beyond 95%. Sequencing input: naive CD4+ T cells from blood. The chain links TRBV7-2 to TRBJ2-7, with no clear D. The source is a woman in her thirties in good health. CDR3 DNA sequence: TGTGCCAGCAGCCCCTCTAGCTCCTACGAGCAGTACTTC. Its protein product is CASSPSSSYEQYF.